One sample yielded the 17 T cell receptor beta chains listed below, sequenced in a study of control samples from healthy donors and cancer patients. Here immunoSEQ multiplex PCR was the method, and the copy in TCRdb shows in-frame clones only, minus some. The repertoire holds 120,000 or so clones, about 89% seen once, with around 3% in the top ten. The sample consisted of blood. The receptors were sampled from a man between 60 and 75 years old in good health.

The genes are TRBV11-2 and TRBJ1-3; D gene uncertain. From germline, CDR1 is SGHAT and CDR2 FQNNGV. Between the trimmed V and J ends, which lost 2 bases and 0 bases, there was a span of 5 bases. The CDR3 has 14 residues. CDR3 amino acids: CASSLTVSGNTIYF. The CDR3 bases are TGTGCCAGCAGCTTAACGGTCTCTGGAAACACCATATATTTT.

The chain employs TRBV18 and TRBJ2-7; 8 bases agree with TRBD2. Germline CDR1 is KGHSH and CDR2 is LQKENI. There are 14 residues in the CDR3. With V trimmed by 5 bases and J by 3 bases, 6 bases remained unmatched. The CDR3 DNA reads TGTGCCAGCTCAGCAAGCGGGGGTAACTACGAGCAGTACTTC. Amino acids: CASSASGGNYEQYF.

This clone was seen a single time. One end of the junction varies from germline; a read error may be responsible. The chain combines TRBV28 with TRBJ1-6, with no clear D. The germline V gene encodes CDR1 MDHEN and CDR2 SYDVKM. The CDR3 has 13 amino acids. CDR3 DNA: TGTGTCAGCAGTTTATTAGGGTTTTCACCCCTCCACTTT. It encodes CVSSLLGFSPLHF.

The CDR3 bases are TGCAGTGCGAGTTTGGACACTACTAATGAAAAACTGTTTTTT. Translating gives CSASLDTTNEKLFF. The chain couples TRBV20-1 to TRBJ1-4; D is possibly TRBD1 (5 bases). In germline, CDR1 is DFQATT, CDR2 SNEGSKA (reference sequence). Between the trimmed V and J ends, which lost 6 bases and 2 bases, there was a span of 13 bases. The CDR3 spans 14 residues.

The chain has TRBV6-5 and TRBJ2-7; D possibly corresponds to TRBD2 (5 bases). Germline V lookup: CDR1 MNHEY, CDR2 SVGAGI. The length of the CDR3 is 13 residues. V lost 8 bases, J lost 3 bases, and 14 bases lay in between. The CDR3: CASEGESDYEQYF. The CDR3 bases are TGTGCCAGCGAGGGCGAATCCGACTACGAGCAGTACTTC.

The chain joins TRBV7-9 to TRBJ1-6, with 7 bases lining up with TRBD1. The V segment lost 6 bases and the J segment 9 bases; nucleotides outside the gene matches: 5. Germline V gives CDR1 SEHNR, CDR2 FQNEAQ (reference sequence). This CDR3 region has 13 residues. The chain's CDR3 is CASSSQGSSPLHF. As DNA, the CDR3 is TGTGCCAGCAGTTCACAGGGGTCTTCACCCCTCCACTTT.

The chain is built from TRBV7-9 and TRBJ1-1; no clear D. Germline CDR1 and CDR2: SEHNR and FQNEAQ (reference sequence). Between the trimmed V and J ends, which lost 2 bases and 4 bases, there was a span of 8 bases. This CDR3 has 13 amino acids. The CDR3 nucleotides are TGTGCCAGCAGCTTACTACAGATCACTGAAGCTTTCTTT. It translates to CASSLLQITEAFF.

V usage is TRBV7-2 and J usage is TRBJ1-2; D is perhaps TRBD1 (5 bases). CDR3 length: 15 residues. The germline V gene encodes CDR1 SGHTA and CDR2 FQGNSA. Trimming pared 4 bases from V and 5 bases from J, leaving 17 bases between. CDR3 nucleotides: TGTGCCAGCAGCTCCCAGACAGTGACCACATATGGCTACACCTTC. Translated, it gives CASSSQTVTTYGYTF.

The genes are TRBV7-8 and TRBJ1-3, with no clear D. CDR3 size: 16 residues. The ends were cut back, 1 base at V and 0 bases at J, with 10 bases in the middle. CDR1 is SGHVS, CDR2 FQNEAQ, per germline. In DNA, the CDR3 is TGTGCCAGCAGCTTAGGTCCAGCGAACTCTGGAAACACCATATATTTT. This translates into CASSLGPANSGNTIYF.

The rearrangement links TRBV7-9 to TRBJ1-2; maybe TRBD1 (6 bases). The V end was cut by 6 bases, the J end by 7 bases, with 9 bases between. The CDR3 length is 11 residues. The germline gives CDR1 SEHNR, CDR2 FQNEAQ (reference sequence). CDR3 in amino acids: CASSSGVGYTF. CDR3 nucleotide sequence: TGTGCCAGCAGTTCAGGGGTTGGCTACACCTTC.

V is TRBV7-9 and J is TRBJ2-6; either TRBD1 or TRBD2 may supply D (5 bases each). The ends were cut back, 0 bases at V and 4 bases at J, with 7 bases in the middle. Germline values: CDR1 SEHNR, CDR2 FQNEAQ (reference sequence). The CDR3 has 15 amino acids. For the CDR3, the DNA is TGTGCCAGCAGCTTAGCGGGGGTCGGGGCCAACGTCCTGACTTTC. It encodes CASSLAGVGANVLTF. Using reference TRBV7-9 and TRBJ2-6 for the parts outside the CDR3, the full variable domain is DTGVSQNPRHKITKRGQNVTFRCDPISEHNRLYWYRQTLGQGPEFLTYFQNEAQLEKSRLLSDRFSAERPKGSFSTLEIQRTEQGDSAMYLCASSLAGVGANVLTFGAGSRLTVL.

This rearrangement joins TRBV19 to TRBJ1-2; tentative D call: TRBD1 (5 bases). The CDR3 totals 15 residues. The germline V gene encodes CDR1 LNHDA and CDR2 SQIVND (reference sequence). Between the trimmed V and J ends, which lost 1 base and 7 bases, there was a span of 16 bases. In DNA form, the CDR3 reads TGTGCCAGTAGTATAGCTGGGGACCTCGTCCGTGGCTACACCTTC. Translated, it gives CASSIAGDLVRGYTF. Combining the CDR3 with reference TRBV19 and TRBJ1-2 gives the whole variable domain DGGITQSPKYLFRKEGQNVTLSCEQNLNHDAMYWYRQDPGQGLRLIYYSQIVNDFQKGDIAEGYSVSREKKESFPLTVTSAQKNPTAFYLCASSIAGDLVRGYTFGSGTRLTVV.

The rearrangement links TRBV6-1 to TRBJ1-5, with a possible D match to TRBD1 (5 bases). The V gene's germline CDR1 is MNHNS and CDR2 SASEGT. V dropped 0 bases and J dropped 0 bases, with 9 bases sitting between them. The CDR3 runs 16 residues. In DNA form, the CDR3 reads TGTGCCAGCAGTGAAGCAGGGGTACGTAGCAATCAGCCCCAGCATTTT. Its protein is CASSEAGVRSNQPQHF.

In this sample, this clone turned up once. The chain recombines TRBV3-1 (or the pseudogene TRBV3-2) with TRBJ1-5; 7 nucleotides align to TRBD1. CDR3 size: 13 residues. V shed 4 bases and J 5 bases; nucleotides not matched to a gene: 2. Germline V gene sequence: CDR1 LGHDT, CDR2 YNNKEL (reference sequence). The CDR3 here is CASSPTGDQPQHF. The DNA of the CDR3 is TGTGCCAGCAGCCCAACAGGGGATCAGCCCCAGCATTTT.

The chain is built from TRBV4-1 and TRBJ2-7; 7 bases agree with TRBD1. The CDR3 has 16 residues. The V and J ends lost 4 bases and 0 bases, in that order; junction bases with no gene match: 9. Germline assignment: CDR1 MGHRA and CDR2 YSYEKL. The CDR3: CASSLSSGQLSYEQYF. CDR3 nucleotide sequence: TGCGCCAGCAGCCTGAGCTCGGGACAGCTCTCCTACGAGCAGTACTTC.

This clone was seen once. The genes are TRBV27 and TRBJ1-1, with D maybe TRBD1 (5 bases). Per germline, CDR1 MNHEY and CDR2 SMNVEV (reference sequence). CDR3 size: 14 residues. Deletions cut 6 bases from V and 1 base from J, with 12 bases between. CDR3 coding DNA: TGTGCCAGCAGGGTCGACAGACAGAACACTGAAGCTTTCTTT. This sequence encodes CASRVDRQNTEAFF.

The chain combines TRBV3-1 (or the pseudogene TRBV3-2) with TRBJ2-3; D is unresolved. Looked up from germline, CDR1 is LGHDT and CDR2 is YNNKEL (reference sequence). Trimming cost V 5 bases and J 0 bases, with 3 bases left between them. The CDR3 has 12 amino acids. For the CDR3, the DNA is TGTGCCAGCAGCTCTAGCACAGATACGCAGTATTTT. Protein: CASSSSTDTQYF.